Listed here are 4 T cell receptor beta chains from one sample, sequenced in a study of blood T cell repertoires in COVID-19. The method was immunoSEQ multiplex PCR; TCRdb's version includes in-frame clones alone and lacks a portion of them. Among 330,000 or so clones listed, 92% were seen once. Material for sequencing was PBMCs or T cells enriched from blood (not recorded which). The origin of the receptors is a woman aged 25 to 39 who had recovered from COVID-19.

The V and J genes are TRBV11-3 and TRBJ2-5; no definite D call. The CDR3 totals 13 residues. Looked up from germline, CDR1 is SGHNT and CDR2 is YENEEA. The germline V and J ends were trimmed by 5 bases and 2 bases, with 9 bases remaining between them. The CDR3 is CASSKSEQETQYF. The CDR3 DNA reads as TGTGCCAGCAGCAAGAGCGAACAAGAGACCCAGTACTTC.

CDR3 sequence reads: CASSERGGHFSEAFF. For the CDR3, the DNA is TGTGCCAGCAGCGAAAGGGGGGGCCATTTTTCTGAAGCTTTCTTT. The chain recombines TRBV7-3 with TRBJ1-1, with D maybe TRBD1 (6 bases). The CDR3 runs 15 residues. Germline-derived CDR1 and CDR2 are SGHTA and FQGTGA. V dropped 5 bases and J dropped 6 bases, with 19 bases sitting between them.

V usage is TRBV28 and J usage is TRBJ1-5; no clear D. The CDR3 is made up of 15 amino acids. V dropped 3 bases and J dropped 2 bases, with 11 bases sitting between them. Germline V CDR1 and CDR2: MDHEN, SYDVKM. The CDR3 coding sequence is TGTGCCAGCAGTTTGCGAGGGTTGGGCAATCAGCCCCAGCATTTT. Residues: CASSLRGLGNQPQHF.

This CDR3 is CASSPSGQGIMNTEAFF. DNA of the CDR3: TGTGCCAGCTCACCTTCGGGACAGGGAATTATGAACACTGAAGCTTTCTTT. The chain links TRBV18 to TRBJ1-1; 9 nucleotides line up with TRBD1. The CDR3 totals 17 residues. CDR1 is KGHSH, CDR2 LQKENI, per germline. V shed 3 bases and J 0 bases; nucleotides not matched to a gene: 8.